The 20 T cell receptor beta chains below were found in one sample sequenced in a study of blood T cell repertoires in COVID-19. Method: immunoSEQ multiplex PCR; TCRdb's copy keeps in-frame clones and lacks some. The sample holds approximately 300,000 clones; about nine tenths are singletons and the top ten take 1%. Material: peripheral blood. These receptors originate from a man aged 45-65 years with active or convalescent COVID-19.

The chain couples TRBV5-1 to TRBJ2-5; the D gene is possibly TRBD2 (6 bases). The CDR3 is 16 residues long. CDR1 SGHRS and CDR2 YFSETQ come from the germline V gene. Trimming stripped 0 bases from V and 3 bases from J, with 15 bases between. The CDR3 region is CASSLADSGGEETQYF. Here the CDR3 DNA reads TGCGCCAGCAGCTTGGCTGACAGCGGCGGGGAAGAGACCCAGTACTTC.

J is TRBJ1-2 and V is TRBV5-4, with 7 bases fitting TRBD1. Germline V gene data show CDR1 as SGHNT and CDR2 as YYREEE (reference sequence). The CDR3 is 13 amino acids. V was pared by 1 base and J by 6 bases, with 3 bases of the junction left unmatched. Here the CDR3 reads CASSLWQGDGYTF. Here the CDR3 DNA reads TGTGCCAGCAGCTTGTGGCAGGGGGATGGCTACACCTTC.

This chain joins TRBV7-2 and TRBJ1-2; TRBD1 matches 8 bases. Germline lookup yields CDR1 SGHTA and CDR2 FQGNSA. J lost 11 bases, V lost 5 bases, and 16 bases had no gene match. The CDR3 runs to 15 residues. The CDR3 sequence is CASSPLVDRAARYTF. In DNA, the CDR3 is TGTGCCAGCAGCCCTCTCGTGGACAGGGCGGCGCGGTACACCTTC.

The sample holds one count of this clone. The V call is TRBV28, the J call TRBJ2-5, with 7 positions matching TRBD1. Trimming cost V 7 bases and J 1 base; bases outside gene matches: 9. Germline CDR1 and CDR2: MDHEN and SYDVKM. The length of the CDR3 is 15 residues. CDR3 bases: TGTGCCAGCATCCCTACAGGGGCGCCCCAAGAGACCCAGTACTTC. This codes for CASIPTGAPQETQYF. The full variable domain, rest sourced from reference TRBV28 and TRBJ2-5, is DVKVTQSSRYLVKRTGEKVFLECVQDMDHENMFWYRQDPGLGLRLIYFSYDVKMKEKGDIPEGYSVSREKKERFSLILESASTNQTSMYLCASIPTGAPQETQYFGPGTRLLVL.

This clone was seen a few times. The V gene is TRBV18, the J gene TRBJ1-1; D unclear. The CDR3 length is 14 residues. The germline V gene encodes CDR1 KGHSH and CDR2 LQKENI. The V gene lost 4 bases and the J gene lost 1 base, with 10 bases spanning the gap. The CDR3 sequence is CASSQRQTNTEAFF. The CDR3 DNA reads TGTGCCAGCTCACAAAGACAAACGAACACTGAAGCTTTCTTT.

The V gene is TRBV7-9, the J gene TRBJ1-2, with 9 bases identical to TRBD1. Germline V lookup: CDR1 SEHNR, CDR2 FQNEAQ (reference sequence). V shed 5 bases and J 4 bases; nucleotides not matched to a gene: 11. CDR3 length: 16 amino acids. The CDR3 loop is CASSARRQGESYGYTF. CDR3 coding DNA: TGTGCCAGCAGCGCCAGAAGACAGGGGGAAAGCTATGGCTACACCTTC.

The rearrangement joins TRBV6-6 to TRBJ2-1, with D perhaps matching TRBD2 (6 bases). Trimming pared 5 bases from V and 5 bases from J, leaving 16 bases between. The CDR3 runs to 15 residues. Germline assignment: CDR1 MNHNY and CDR2 SVGAGI (reference sequence). CDR3 in DNA: TGTGCCAGCAGTGCCCCGGGGCGGGATGACAATGAGCAGTTCTTC. Its protein product is CASSAPGRDDNEQFF.

The chain uses TRBV7-2 and TRBJ2-5; D is unresolved. The CDR3 has 15 residues. Trimming left V 1 base short and J 4 bases short, with 13 bases between. In germline, CDR1 is SGHTA, CDR2 FQGNSA. CDR3 region: CASSLVLGSRETQYF. In DNA form, the CDR3 reads TGTGCCAGCAGCTTAGTACTGGGCAGTAGAGAGACCCAGTACTTC.

The chain couples TRBV11-2 to TRBJ1-5; D call uncertain. CDR3 length equals 13 residues. Trimming stripped 3 bases from V and 2 bases from J, with 5 bases between. Germline CDR1 and CDR2: SGHAT and FQNNGV. The CDR3 sequence is CASSFSGNQPQHF. The CDR3 bases are TGTGCCAGCAGCTTCAGCGGCAATCAGCCCCAGCATTTT. The whole variable domain, remainder taken from reference TRBV11-2 and TRBJ1-5, is EAGVAQSPRYKIIEKRQSVAFWCNPISGHATLYWYQQILGQGPKLLIQFQNNGVVDDSQLPKDRFSAERLKGVDSTLKIQPAKLEDSAVYLCASSFSGNQPQHFGDGTRLSIL.

This chain links TRBV4-3 with TRBJ2-3, with 12 positions matching TRBD1. The CDR3 sequence is 20 residues long. J lost 4 bases, V lost 0 bases, and 14 bases had no gene match. CDR1 and CDR2 from the germline V gene are LGHNA and YSLEER. The CDR3 DNA reads TGCGCCAGCAGCCAAGAATATTGGGACAGGGGGCGCATCGGGTCAGATACGCAGTATTTT. Protein product: CASSQEYWDRGRIGSDTQYF.

The chain uses TRBV24-1 and TRBJ2-6, with D tentatively TRBD2 (5 bases). This CDR3 spans 14 amino acids. Between the trimmed V and J ends, which lost 9 bases and 0 bases, there was a span of 8 bases. Germline V lookup: CDR1 KGHDR, CDR2 SFDVKD. The CDR3 region is CATSDYSGANVLTF. CDR3 coding DNA: TGTGCCACCTCTGACTACTCTGGGGCCAACGTCCTGACTTTC.

This chain connects TRBV27 to TRBJ2-2; 8 bases align to TRBD1. Germline lookup yields CDR1 MNHEY and CDR2 SMNVEV (reference sequence). This CDR3 spans 16 amino acids. Trimming removed 0 bases from V and 5 bases from J; junction bases left unmatched: 5. In DNA form, the CDR3 reads TGTGCCAGCAGTTTATCGCCGACAGGGGCGACCGGGGAGCTGTTTTTT. It is translated as CASSLSPTGATGELFF.

The V and J genes are TRBV10-1 and TRBJ2-2; D may be TRBD1 (5 bases). Trimming took 6 bases from V and 3 from J, leaving 17 bases between them. This CDR3 comprises 16 residues. Germline loops: CDR1 WNHNN, CDR2 SYGVQD (reference sequence). CDR3 region: CASSQSGILDTGELFF. The CDR3 DNA reads TGCGCCAGCAGCCAGTCAGGGATCCTCGACACCGGGGAGCTGTTTTTT.

The rearrangement uses TRBV5-1 and TRBJ1-6; 10 bases agree with TRBD1. This CDR3 contains 18 residues. V lost 4 bases and J lost 0; bases outside the gene matches: 7. In germline, CDR1 is SGHRS, CDR2 YFSETQ. CDR3 protein: CASSVDRGYGSYNSPLHF. CDR3 DNA sequence: TGCGCCAGCAGCGTGGACAGGGGGTACGGCTCCTATAATTCACCCCTCCACTTT.

In nucleotides, the CDR3 is TGCGCCAGTAGATCAGATTTGGTGGGAGGCACTGAAGCTTTCTTT. It encodes CASRSDLVGGTEAFF. The rearrangement joins TRBV5-1 to TRBJ1-1; no clear D. This CDR3 has 15 residues. CDR1 and CDR2 (germline): SGHRS, YFSETQ. The germline V and J ends were trimmed by 8 bases and 4 bases, with 21 bases remaining between them.

The chain carries TRBV28 and TRBJ1-5; 8 bases are a match to TRBD1. V dropped 6 bases and J dropped 7; count of bases not matched to a gene: 8. Germline V CDR1 and CDR2: MDHEN, SYDVKM. The CDR3 is 14 residues long. DNA for the CDR3: TGTGCCAGCAGGCCGACAGGGGAGGGACAGCCCCAGCATTTT. Encoded protein: CASRPTGEGQPQHF.

The rearrangement links TRBV10-3 to TRBJ2-1, with 7 positions matching TRBD2. This CDR3 contains 14 residues. Germline V CDR1 and CDR2: ENHRY, SYGVKD. The junction had 8 bases not matched to a gene; V was cut back by 3 bases and J by 9 bases. CDR3 nucleotide sequence: TGTGCCATCAGTGACCAGCGGGAAGGGGCTGAGCAGTTCTTC. Encoded protein: CAISDQREGAEQFF.

V gene TRBV5-1 combines with J gene TRBJ2-7; D possibly corresponds to TRBD1 (5 bases). This CDR3 region has 16 residues. Germline CDR1 SGHRS, CDR2 YFSETQ. V gave up 1 base and J gave up 2 bases, with 16 bases separating them. The DNA of the CDR3 is TGCGCCAGCAGCTTGAGGTTTCCCCAGGGAACCTACGAGCAGTACTTC. It encodes CASSLRFPQGTYEQYF.

The chain recombines TRBV6-5 with TRBJ1-1; 7 bases fit TRBD1. V was pared by 7 bases and J by 2 bases, with 4 bases of the junction left unmatched. The CDR3 consists of 13 residues. Germline CDR1 is MNHEY and CDR2 is SVGAGI. CDR3 in DNA: TGTGCCAGCACGGGGACAGCTAACACTGAAGCTTTCTTT. Its translation is CASTGTANTEAFF.

This clone was seen just once. This chain connects TRBV5-1 to TRBJ2-3; TRBD2 matches at 8 bases. Trimming at V came to 4 bases and at J to 0 bases, leaving 7 bases not matched to a gene. CDR1 and CDR2 (germline): SGHRS, YFSETQ. The CDR3 spans 16 residues. CDR3 DNA sequence: TGCGCCAGCAGCCTAGGACTAGCAGATAGCACAGATACGCAGTATTTT. This encodes CASSLGLADSTDTQYF.